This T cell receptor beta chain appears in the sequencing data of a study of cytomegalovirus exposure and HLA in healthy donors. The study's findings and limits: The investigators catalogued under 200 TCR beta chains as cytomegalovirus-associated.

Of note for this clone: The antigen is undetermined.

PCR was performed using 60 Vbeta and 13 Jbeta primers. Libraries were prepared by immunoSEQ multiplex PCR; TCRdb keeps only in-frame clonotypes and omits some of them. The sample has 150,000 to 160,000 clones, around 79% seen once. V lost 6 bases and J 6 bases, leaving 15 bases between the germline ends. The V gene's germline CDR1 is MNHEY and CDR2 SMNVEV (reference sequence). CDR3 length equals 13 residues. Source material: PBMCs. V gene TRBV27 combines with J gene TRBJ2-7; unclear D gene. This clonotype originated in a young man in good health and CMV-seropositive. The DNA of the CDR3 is TGTGCCAGCAGCCTTAATCCGTTCAGCGAGCAGTACTTC. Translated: CASSLNPFSEQYF.